The 21 T cell receptor beta chains below were found in one sample sequenced in a study of regulatory T cells in long-lasting Graves disease. Time point specified: newly diagnosed GD, antithyroid drugs for less than 3 months. PBMC RNA served as the TCR library source. Building the TCR beta libraries relied on iRepertoire HTBI primers, and CDR3 regions underwent Arm-PCR. One entry per CDR3 protein, called by TCRdb with MiXCR from the multiplex PCR reads. Altogether around 400,000 distinct CDR3 sequences are present, about 10% being singletons, with the ten largest covering approximately 17%. The sample also formed part of further work on T cells in Graves' hyperthyroidism and ophthalmopathy.

This sample comprised peripheral blood mononuclear cells (PBMCs), obtained at new diagnosis, from a patient treated with antithyroid drugs. These receptors all come from a woman aged 18-29 years with Graves disease.

Note on this clonotype: A much larger clonotype is one base distant, so this may be a read error. The CDR3 does not end in the conserved phenylalanine or tryptophan, so this is likely a read error. This chain links TRBV25-1 with TRBJ1-1, with D perhaps TRBD1 (6 bases). Trimming left V 11 bases short and J 5 bases short, with 18 bases between. The CDR3 covers 13 residues. Germline lookup yields CDR1 MGHDK and CDR2 SYGVNS. CDR3 bases: TGTGCCGCGGCTCAGGGGCTGGGGACTGAAGCTTTCTCT. Translated, it gives CAAAQGLGTEAFS.

At least ten counts were recorded for this clonotype. V usage is TRBV2 and J usage is TRBJ2-1; D not resolved. The CDR3 is 16 residues long. Between the trimmed V and J ends, which lost 5 bases and 1 base, there was a span of 15 bases. Looked up from germline, CDR1 is SNHLY and CDR2 is FYNNEI. The CDR3 sequence is CASSLRTLRSYNEQFF. The CDR3 DNA sequence: TGTGCCAGCAGTTTACGGACCCTCAGATCCTACAATGAGCAGTTCTTC.

The rearrangement joins TRBV4-3 to TRBJ2-7; no clear D. This CDR3 has 17 amino acids. The germline V and J ends were trimmed by 1 base and 3 bases, with 19 bases remaining between them. Germline-derived CDR1 and CDR2 are LGHNA and YSLEER. The chain's CDR3 is CASSQGAWQSPHYEQYF. DNA for the CDR3: TGCGCCAGCAGCCAAGGTGCGTGGCAGTCTCCTCACTACGAGCAGTACTTC.

Worth noting for this clonotype: With a much larger clone just one base away, this may be a read error. The J gene is TRBJ1-2, the V gene TRBV28; D gene uncertain. The CDR3 is 11 residues long. CDR1 and CDR2 (germline): MDHEN, SYDVKM. CDR3 in DNA: TGTGCCAGCAGCCAAAACTATGGCTGCACCTTC. Translated, it gives CASSQNYGCTF.

The table lists this clonotype with a few counts. The rearrangement uses TRBV10-3 and TRBJ1-1, with 7 bases that match TRBD1. Germline CDR1 and CDR2: ENHRY and SYGVKD. V shed 5 bases, J shed 4 bases, and the junction held 7 bases outside the gene matches. CDR3 length equals 14 residues. CDR3 sequence: CAISLQGWGTEAFF. In DNA, the CDR3 is TGTGCCATCAGTCTACAGGGGTGGGGCACTGAAGCTTTCTTT.

There are many counts of this clonotype. The genes are TRBV20-1 and TRBJ2-1; 14 nucleotides align to TRBD2. In germline, CDR1 is DFQATT, CDR2 SNEGSKA (reference sequence). Trimming cost V 5 bases and J 8 bases; bases outside gene matches: 14. The CDR3 sequence is 17 residues long. The CDR3 reads CSALDPGTSGRWYEQFF. The CDR3 DNA follows: TGCAGTGCTCTGGATCCTGGGACTAGCGGGAGATGGTATGAGCAGTTCTTC.

This clonotype has a count of ten or more. The chain employs TRBV27 and TRBJ2-1; 7 bases match TRBD2. V lost 6 bases and J lost 3; bases outside the gene matches: 5. Germline CDR1 reads MNHEY; CDR2 reads SMNVEV (reference sequence). This CDR3 contains 14 residues. As DNA, the CDR3 is TGTGCCAGCAGCGGACTAGGTCTCTACAATGAGCAGTTCTTC. Translated, it gives CASSGLGLYNEQFF.

This clonotype has ten or more counts. This chain uses TRBV12-3 or TRBV12-4 with TRBJ2-1; 7 bases are shared with TRBD1. V lost 8 bases to trimming and J lost 4 bases; unmatched junction nucleotides: 5. The CDR3 is made up of 13 amino acids. This CDR3 reads CASLRDRYNEQFF. The CDR3 DNA is TGTGCCAGCCTCCGGGACAGATACAATGAGCAGTTCTTC.

This clonotype came up a few times. The J gene is TRBJ1-1, the V gene TRBV7-9; D not certain. Per the germline V gene, CDR1 is SEHNR and CDR2 is FQNEAQ (reference sequence). Trimming took 4 bases from V and 10 from J, leaving 13 bases between them. This CDR3 has 12 amino acids. The DNA of the CDR3 is TGTGCCAGCAGCTCAGCCCAGGTTCGAGCTTTCTTT. It codes for CASSSAQVRAFF. Drawing the rest from reference TRBV7-9 and TRBJ1-1, the complete variable domain is DTGVSQNPRHKITKRGQNVTFRCDPISEHNRLYWYRQTLGQGPEFLTYFQNEAQLEKSRLLSDRFSAERPKGSFSTLEIQRTEQGDSAMYLCASSSAQVRAFFGQGTRLTVV.

Remarks on this clonotype: A much larger clone lies one base from this, so it may be a read error. No conserved phenylalanine or tryptophan ends this CDR3, so it is likely a read error. The chain uses TRBV6-2 or TRBV6-3 and TRBJ2-7; the D call may be TRBD1 or TRBD2 (6 bases each). Deletions cut 0 bases from V and 6 bases from J, with 18 bases between. This CDR3 has 16 residues. Per the germline V gene, CDR1 is MNHEY and CDR2 is SVGEGT. The CDR3 bases are TGTGCCAGCAGTTACTCACACAGGGCGAGGAGGGCCGAGCAGTACCTC. Amino acids: CASSYSHRARRAEQYL.

This clonotype has a handful of counts. The V call is TRBV12-3 or TRBV12-4, the J call TRBJ1-2; D is unclear. Trimming stripped 0 bases from V and 7 bases from J, with 18 bases between. The CDR3 is made up of 16 amino acids. The CDR3 nucleotides are TGTGCCAGCAGTTTAGCGGCCTCCTGGGGAGGAGGTGGCTACACCTTC. Translation: CASSLAASWGGGGYTF.

The J gene is TRBJ2-3, the V gene TRBV6-2 or TRBV6-3; 10 positions match TRBD2. V dropped 5 bases and J dropped 2; count of bases not matched to a gene: 4. CDR1 is MNHEY and CDR2 is SVGEGT in the germline V gene. This CDR3 contains 15 residues. CDR3 loop: CASSLAGALTDTQYF. The CDR3 nucleotides are TGTGCCAGCAGTCTAGCGGGAGCCCTCACAGATACGCAGTATTTT.

In regard to this clonotype: Given a much more abundant clone one base away, this may be a read error. The chain has TRBV25-1 and TRBJ2-7; the D gene is possibly TRBD1 (7 bases). The CDR3 runs to 14 residues. Germline lookup yields CDR1 MGHDK and CDR2 SYGVNS. CDR3 DNA sequence: TGTGTCAGCAGTGAAGGCAGGGGGGTCGACGAGCAGTACTTC. Amino acid sequence: CVSSEGRGVDEQYF.

V usage is TRBV30 and J usage is TRBJ1-3; TRBD1 might be the D (5 bases). Trimming took off 5 bases at V and 0 bases at J, with 11 bases between the two ends. The CDR3 has 14 residues. From germline, CDR1 is GTSNPN and CDR2 SVGIG (reference sequence). The CDR3 loop reads CAWWDGYSGNTIYF. In nucleotides, the CDR3 is TGTGCCTGGTGGGACGGCTACTCTGGAAACACCATATATTTT.

This clonotype was seen at least ten times. The chain couples TRBV11-2 to TRBJ2-1; no clear D gene. Germline CDR1 and CDR2: SGHAT and FQNNGV. The CDR3 has 17 amino acids. Deletions cut 0 bases from V and 0 bases from J, with 12 bases between. The CDR3 is CASSLDLGEVSYNEQFF. As DNA, the CDR3 is TGTGCCAGCAGCTTAGATCTGGGTGAGGTCTCCTACAATGAGCAGTTCTTC.

This clonotype was observed at least ten times. This chain uses TRBV6-2 or TRBV6-3 with TRBJ1-1; a weak D match, TRBD1 (5 bases). With 2 bases removed from V and 0 bases from J, the gap between germline ends came to 10 bases. The CDR3 spans 15 residues. Per germline, CDR1 MNHEY and CDR2 SVGEGT. CDR3 bases: TGTGCCAGCAGTTACCGACAGTCCTTGAACACTGAAGCTTTCTTT. Its protein is CASSYRQSLNTEAFF.

The chain recombines TRBV19 with TRBJ2-1; D remains unclear. The germline gives CDR1 LNHDA, CDR2 SQIVND (reference sequence). This CDR3 contains 15 residues. V was shortened by 5 bases and J by 0 bases, with 11 bases between the two germline ends. The CDR3 loop reads CASSGVRYSYNEQFF. In nucleotides, the CDR3 is TGTGCCAGTAGTGGGGTCCGGTACTCCTACAATGAGCAGTTCTTC.

At least ten counts were recorded for this clonotype. The chain combines TRBV11-3 with TRBJ2-3; D unresolved. Germline CDR1 and CDR2: SGHNT and YENEEA. V lost 2 bases, J lost 2 bases, and 5 bases lay in between. The CDR3 has 13 amino acids. CDR3 protein: CASSLQNTDTQYF. CDR3 bases: TGTGCCAGCAGCTTACAAAACACAGATACGCAGTATTTT. Complete variable domain (other parts from reference TRBV11-3 and TRBJ2-3): EAGVVQSPRYKIIEKKQPVAFWCNPISGHNTLYWYLQNLGQGPELLIRYENEEAVDDSQLPKDRFSAERLKGVDSTLKIQPAELGDSAVYLCASSLQNTDTQYFGPGTRLTVL.

This clonotype occurred many times. The chain combines TRBV19 with TRBJ2-1; D might be TRBD2 (7 bases). This CDR3 is built from 15 residues. The germline V and J ends were trimmed by 3 bases and 4 bases, with 13 bases remaining between them. Germline-derived CDR1 and CDR2 are LNHDA and SQIVND (reference sequence). CDR3 nucleotides: TGTGCCAGTAGTATCCGGGGGGCCTCTTACAATGAGCAGTTCTTC. Translated: CASSIRGASYNEQFF.

This clonotype was seen at least ten times. The chain carries TRBV11-2 and TRBJ2-5, with D maybe TRBD2 (5 bases). Trimming cost V 3 bases and J 5 bases, with 13 bases left between them. CDR1 is SGHAT and CDR2 is FQNNGV in the germline V gene. This CDR3 has 14 amino acids. The CDR3 region is CASSFSSSRETQYF. DNA for the CDR3: TGTGCCAGCAGCTTCTCTAGCAGTCGGGAGACCCAGTACTTC.

In its sample, this clonotype was seen many times. V gene TRBV6-1 combines with J gene TRBJ2-1; a possible D gene is TRBD1 (5 bases). V was cut by 6 bases and J by 5 bases, with 17 bases left in between. This CDR3 spans 15 amino acids. The germline gives CDR1 MNHNS, CDR2 SASEGT. The CDR3 is CASSETGNRDNEQFF. CDR3 coding DNA: TGTGCCAGCAGCGAAACAGGCAACCGGGACAATGAGCAGTTCTTC.